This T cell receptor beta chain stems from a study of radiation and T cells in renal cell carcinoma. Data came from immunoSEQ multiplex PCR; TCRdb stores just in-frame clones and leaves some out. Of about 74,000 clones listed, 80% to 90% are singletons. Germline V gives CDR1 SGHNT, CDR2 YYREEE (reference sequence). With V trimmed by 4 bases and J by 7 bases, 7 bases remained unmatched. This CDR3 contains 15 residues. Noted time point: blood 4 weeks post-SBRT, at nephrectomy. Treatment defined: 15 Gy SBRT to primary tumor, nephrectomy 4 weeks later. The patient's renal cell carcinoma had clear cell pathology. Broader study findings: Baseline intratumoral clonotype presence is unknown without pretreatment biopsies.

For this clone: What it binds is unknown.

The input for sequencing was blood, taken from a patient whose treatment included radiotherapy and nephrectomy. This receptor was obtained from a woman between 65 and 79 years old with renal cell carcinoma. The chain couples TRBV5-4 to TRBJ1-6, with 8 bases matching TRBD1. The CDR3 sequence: CASSLAGQVNSPLHF. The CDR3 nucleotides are TGTGCCAGCAGCCTCGCGGGACAGGTGAATTCACCCCTCCACTTT.